These 24 T cell receptor beta chains were sequenced from one sample in a study of cytomegalovirus exposure and HLA in healthy donors. Amplification used 60 Vbeta primers and 13 Jbeta primers. Generated by immunoSEQ multiplex PCR, the TCRdb table keeps only in-frame clones and is missing some. The sample consists of 95,000 to 150,000 clones, around 75% of them appearing once. Sequenced input: PBMCs. These receptors were obtained from a man aged 25 to 45 in good health and CMV-seronegative.

The chain joins TRBV9 to TRBJ1-4; the D is unclear. The CDR3 consists of 13 residues. CDR1 and CDR2 from the germline V gene are SGDLS and YYNGEE. V lost 1 base to trimming and J lost 8 bases, with 9 bases between them. The CDR3 reads CASSVTPYEKLFF. The CDR3 nucleotides read TGTGCCAGCAGCGTAACCCCCTACGAAAAACTGTTTTTT.

This clone has a single count. This chain links TRBV27 with TRBJ2-7, with 11 bases lining up with TRBD1. There are 14 residues in the CDR3. V lost 2 bases to trimming and J lost 5 bases; unmatched junction nucleotides: 2. CDR1 and CDR2 (germline): MNHEY, SMNVEV (reference sequence). CDR3: CASSLGQGAHEQYF. CDR3 sequence (DNA): TGTGCCAGCAGTTTAGGACAGGGGGCCCACGAGCAGTACTTC.

The rearrangement links TRBV28 to TRBJ2-5, with D perhaps matching TRBD1 (5 bases). CDR1 is MDHEN and CDR2 is SYDVKM in the germline V gene. This CDR3 has 15 amino acids. V was cut by 4 bases and J by 4 bases, with 16 bases left in between. The CDR3 region has the DNA TGTGCCAGCAGTTCCCCTCCGTTAGGGGTAGAGACCCAGTACTTC. Translated, it gives CASSSPPLGVETQYF.

The V gene is TRBV4-2, the J gene TRBJ2-1, with D perhaps matching TRBD2 (5 bases). Trimming stripped 2 bases from V and 8 bases from J, with 7 bases between. CDR3 size: 12 residues. Germline V CDR1 and CDR2: LGHNA, YNFKEQ. CDR3 nucleotides: TGTGCCAGCAGCCAACTGGGAGATGAGCAGTTCTTC. This translates into CASSQLGDEQFF.

The J gene is TRBJ2-3, the V gene TRBV4-3; TRBD2 agrees at 10 bases. V lost 3 bases to trimming and J lost 7 bases; unmatched junction nucleotides: 7. The CDR3 runs to 15 residues. Germline V gene data show CDR1 as LGHNA and CDR2 as YSLEER. CDR3 sequence reads: CASSQKRGGYYTQYF. The CDR3 DNA is TGCGCCAGCAGCCAGAAGCGGGGGGGTTATTATACGCAGTATTTT.

V and J are TRBV5-6 and TRBJ1-4; 11 nucleotides align to TRBD1. The J segment lost 8 bases and the V segment lost 2 bases, leaving 5 bases of the junction unmatched. Per germline, CDR1 SGHDT and CDR2 YYEEEE. The CDR3 sequence is 15 residues long. As DNA, the CDR3 is TGTGCCAGCAGCTTCGGACAGGGGGCGAAGGAAAAACTGTTTTTT. Translation: CASSFGQGAKEKLFF.

This clone was counted a few times. J is TRBJ2-7 and V is TRBV5-4, with 10 bases identical to TRBD1. J gave up 5 bases and V 2 bases, and 7 bases lay outside the gene matches. The CDR3 is 15 residues long. Germline values: CDR1 SGHNT, CDR2 YYREEE (reference sequence). CDR3 protein: CASSFPDRGSDEQYF. The CDR3 coding sequence is TGTGCCAGCAGCTTCCCGGACAGGGGGTCGGACGAGCAGTACTTC.

The count of this clone is one. The chain carries TRBV19 and TRBJ1-1, with D hard to call. CDR1 is LNHDA and CDR2 is SQIVND in the germline V gene (reference sequence). The CDR3 consists of 13 residues. V shed 6 bases and J shed 0 bases, with 8 bases lying between them. CDR3 coding DNA: TGTGCCAGTAGGGACTTCATGAACACTGAAGCTTTCTTT. Amino acids: CASRDFMNTEAFF.

This clone has just one count. The chain couples TRBV4-1 to TRBJ2-5; 12 nucleotides match TRBD1. Germline V lookup: CDR1 MGHRA, CDR2 YSYEKL. The CDR3 totals 16 residues. With V trimmed by 9 bases and J by 4 bases, 12 bases remained unmatched. CDR3 sequence (DNA): TGCGCCAGTGGGGGACAGGGGGCTTTCGGTGGAGAGACCCAGTACTTC. Translating gives CASGGQGAFGGETQYF.

In this sample, this clone turned up once. CDR3 sequence: CASTRTGGDQPQHF. The CDR3 DNA reads TGTGCCAGTACAAGGACAGGGGGCGATCAGCCCCAGCATTTT. This sequence joins TRBV19 and TRBJ1-5, with TRBD1 matching over 11 bases. The ends lost 7 bases at V and 5 bases at J; junction bases unmatched: 4. Germline V gene data show CDR1 as LNHDA and CDR2 as SQIVND (reference sequence). The CDR3 covers 14 residues.

V is TRBV28 and J is TRBJ1-3; D is undetermined. The CDR3 extends over 13 amino acids. Looked up from germline, CDR1 is MDHEN and CDR2 is SYDVKM. V lost 3 bases, J lost 6 bases, and 9 bases lay in between. Written as DNA, the CDR3 is TGTGCCAGCAGTTTTACTCGTCTAAACACCATATATTTT. It codes for CASSFTRLNTIYF.

The CDR3 spells CASSVESGGGNTIYF. In DNA form, the CDR3 reads TGTGCCAGCAGCGTAGAGTCCGGGGGGGGAAACACCATATATTTT. This chain joins TRBV9 and TRBJ1-3; a possible D gene is TRBD1 (5 bases). The V gene's germline CDR1 is SGDLS and CDR2 YYNGEE. The germline V and J ends were trimmed by 0 bases and 4 bases, with 11 bases remaining between them. CDR3 length: 15 residues.

A note on this clone: Other DNA sequences of this sample code for an identical CDR3. V gene TRBV9 combines with J gene TRBJ2-7; the match to TRBD1 covers 8 bases. Germline CDR1 reads SGDLS; CDR2 reads YYNGEE. Trimming cost V 0 bases and J 2 bases; bases outside gene matches: 1. The CDR3 loop spans 14 amino acids. The CDR3 nucleotides read TGTGCCAGCAGCGTAGGGACAGGGACCTACGAGCAGTACTTC. Protein: CASSVGTGTYEQYF. Looking up the rest from reference TRBV9 and TRBJ2-7 gives the full variable domain: DSGVTQTPKHLITATGQRVTLRCSPRSGDLSVYWYQQSLDQGLQFLIQYYNGEERAKGNILERFSAQQFPDLHSELNLSSLELGDSALYFCASSVGTGTYEQYFGPGTRLTVT.

The V call is TRBV6-1, the J call TRBJ1-5; the D gene is possibly TRBD1 (6 bases). Trimming left V 6 bases short and J 3 bases short, with 12 bases between. Per germline, CDR1 MNHNS and CDR2 SASEGT. The CDR3 is 14 residues long. The CDR3 loop is CASSPGHPNQPQHF. In DNA form, the CDR3 reads TGTGCCAGCAGCCCGGGACACCCCAATCAGCCCCAGCATTTT.

The DNA of the CDR3 is TGTGCCAGCAGCTTAGTAATAGGGGTGGCCGGGGAGCTGTTTTTT. Translating gives CASSLVIGVAGELFF. This chain links TRBV7-2 with TRBJ2-2; a possible D gene is TRBD1 (5 bases). The CDR3 has 15 amino acids. The V end was cut by 1 base, the J end by 6 bases, with 12 bases between. Germline V lookup: CDR1 SGHTA, CDR2 FQGNSA.

This sequence joins TRBV29-1 and TRBJ1-6, with TRBD1 matching over 9 bases. CDR1 SQVTM and CDR2 ANQGSEA come from the germline V gene. The CDR3 spans 13 residues. V gave up 5 bases and J gave up 5 bases; unmatched junction bases: 1. The CDR3 spells CSVRTGDNSPLHF. In nucleotides, the CDR3 is TGCAGCGTTAGGACAGGGGATAATTCACCCCTCCACTTT.

The chain uses TRBV5-1 and TRBJ2-3, with TRBD2 matching over 9 bases. Germline-derived CDR1 and CDR2 are SGHRS and YFSETQ. J was trimmed by 2 bases and V by 7 bases; bases with no gene match: 8. The CDR3 extends over 15 amino acids. CDR3 nucleotides: TGCGCCAGCGCCGGACTAGCGATGGCCACAGATACGCAGTATTTT. Its protein product is CASAGLAMATDTQYF.

The chain uses TRBV28 and TRBJ1-3, with a possible D match to TRBD1 (6 bases). Trimming took off 9 bases at V and 4 bases at J, with 37 bases between the two ends. Germline values: CDR1 MDHEN, CDR2 SYDVKM. The CDR3 totals 21 residues. CDR3 sequence: CARLYSALPRTDKKGGNTIYF. CDR3 nucleotides: TGTGCCAGACTATATAGCGCCCTCCCTCGGACAGACAAGAAGGGAGGAAACACCATATATTTT.

The chain employs TRBV6-7 and TRBJ1-1; 7 nucleotides align to TRBD1. TRBV6-7 is annotated as an ORF whose role is uncertain. V shed 4 bases and J 1 base; nucleotides not matched to a gene: 3. CDR3 size: 14 residues. The CDR3, as DNA: TGTGCCAGCAGTTGGGACAGCCGGAACACTGAAGCTTTCTTT. Translated: CASSWDSRNTEAFF.

This sequence joins TRBV28 and TRBJ1-4, with TRBD1 matching over 7 bases. The CDR3 consists of 14 residues. Germline V lookup: CDR1 MDHEN, CDR2 SYDVKM. V was clipped by 7 bases and J by 6 bases; unmatched bases: 8. CDR3 loop: CASIPTGLDEKLFF. Here the CDR3 DNA reads TGTGCCAGCATCCCGACAGGGCTTGATGAAAAACTGTTTTTT.

The chain uses TRBV29-1 and TRBJ1-1, with D possibly matching TRBD1 (6 bases). V was clipped by 2 bases and J by 4 bases, with 8 bases between them. The germline CDR1 and CDR2 sequences are SQVTM and ANQGSEA. This CDR3 region has 12 residues. In DNA form, the CDR3 reads TGCAGCGTTGAACACAGGGCCACTGAAGCTTTCTTT. Translated, it gives CSVEHRATEAFF.

The chain combines TRBV28 with TRBJ1-1; 8 bases map to TRBD1. Germline-derived CDR1 and CDR2 are MDHEN and SYDVKM. Germline trimming cut 6 bases from V and 3 bases from J; bases unmatched to any gene: 6. CDR3 length: 14 residues. The CDR3 here is CASRFETGDTEAFF. For the CDR3, the DNA is TGTGCCAGCAGATTCGAGACAGGGGACACTGAAGCTTTCTTT.

This chain links TRBV5-1 with TRBJ2-5; 9 nucleotides agree with TRBD1. CDR1 SGHRS and CDR2 YFSETQ come from the germline V gene. The CDR3 length is 14 residues. V shed 4 bases and J 5 bases; nucleotides not matched to a gene: 6. CDR3 sequence (DNA): TGCGCCAGCAGCGTGGCCGGGACAGGGGAGACCCAGTACTTC. It translates to CASSVAGTGETQYF.

This chain uses TRBV6-6 with TRBJ1-2; D is unclear. Between the trimmed V and J ends, which lost 7 bases and 8 bases, there was a span of 17 bases. The CDR3 is 13 residues long. Germline V gene sequence: CDR1 MNHNY, CDR2 SVGAGI (reference sequence). For the CDR3, the DNA is TGTGCCAGCACCGGAGGCAGACCAAGCGGCTACACCTTC. The encoded protein is CASTGGRPSGYTF.